The next 13 T cell receptor beta chains were all read from a single sample in a study of cytomegalovirus exposure and HLA in healthy donors (dated by TCRdb to between 2016 and 2019). Library method: the immunoSEQ multiplex PCR assay. A mixture of 60 forward primers for TCR Vbeta segments and 13 reverse primers for TCR Jbeta segments was used in the multiplex PCR. Here the immuneACCESS table is served through TCRdb, limited to in-frame sequences with V and J called. Missing clones are a known gap in these copies; in checked studies unresolved V genes cover under half, and the rest lacks a known reason. This sample comprises roughly 120,000 clones, 75% to 90% of them detected only once. About 1.8% of the sample lies in the top ten. The sequencing sample was made of PBMCs. These receptors were taken from a man between 35 and 55 years old in good health and CMV-seronegative.

The chain employs TRBV29-1 and TRBJ1-3; 10 bases fit TRBD1. With V trimmed by 6 bases and J by 8 bases, 10 bases remained unmatched. CDR1 SQVTM and CDR2 ANQGSEA come from the germline V gene. The CDR3 consists of 14 residues. CDR3: CSVTGGASFDTIYF. The CDR3 DNA reads TGCAGCGTGACAGGGGGCGCGTCGTTTGACACCATATATTTT. Filled out from reference TRBV29-1 and TRBJ1-3, the complete variable domain reads SAVISQKPSRDICQRGTSLTIQCQVDSQVTMMFWYRQQPGQSLTLIATANQGSEATYESGFVIDKFPISRPNLTFSTLTVSNMSPEDSSIYLCSVTGGASFDTIYFGEGSWLTVV.

This clone was seen a single time. The rearrangement joins TRBV6-6 to TRBJ1-2; possible D gene TRBD1, 6 bases. This CDR3 has 14 amino acids. Looked up from germline, CDR1 is MNHNY and CDR2 is SVGAGI (reference sequence). The V end was cut by 4 bases, the J end by 6 bases, with 15 bases between. The CDR3 DNA reads TGTGCCAGCAGTTCGATAACAGGGCTGAATGGCTACACCTTC. Its protein product is CASSSITGLNGYTF.

This clone was detected once. The V call is TRBV29-1, the J call TRBJ2-7; the D gene is possibly TRBD1 (6 bases). Trimming took off 6 bases at V and 7 bases at J, with 22 bases between the two ends. This CDR3 is built from 14 residues. Germline lookup yields CDR1 SQVTM and CDR2 ANQGSEA. This chain's CDR3 is CSVARTAGSGEQYF. CDR3 DNA sequence: TGCAGCGTGGCTAGGACAGCCGGAAGTGGAGAGCAGTACTTC.

This rearrangement joins TRBV7-3 to TRBJ2-1; D is unresolved. Germline V gives CDR1 SGHTA, CDR2 FQGTGA. V was shortened by 1 base and J by 6 bases, with 7 bases between the two germline ends. The CDR3 sequence is 13 residues long. The CDR3: CASSLSPVNEQFF. The CDR3 DNA sequence: TGTGCCAGCAGCTTAAGCCCGGTCAATGAGCAGTTCTTC.

For the CDR3, the DNA is TGTGCCAGTAGTACCCGACAGGGAGGTCAGCCCCAGCATTTT. It translates to CASSTRQGGQPQHF. The chain links TRBV19 to TRBJ1-5, with TRBD1 matching over 7 bases. The CDR3 spans 14 residues. The V gene end was trimmed by 4 bases and the J gene end by 6 bases; junction bases not matched to a gene: 6. Germline V gives CDR1 LNHDA, CDR2 SQIVND (reference sequence).

The sample holds a few counts of this clone. The J gene is TRBJ2-7, the V gene TRBV5-1; maybe TRBD2 (5 bases). CDR1 is SGHRS, CDR2 YFSETQ, per germline. The V gene lost 5 bases and the J gene lost 0 bases, with 12 bases spanning the gap. The CDR3 extends over 14 amino acids. The CDR3 sequence: CASRSGGRSYEQYF. In DNA form, the CDR3 reads TGCGCCAGCAGATCGGGCGGGCGCTCCTACGAGCAGTACTTC.

This chain links TRBV7-2 with TRBJ2-2; weak D call: TRBD2 (6 bases). Trimming removed 0 bases from V and 2 bases from J, with 13 bases in between. The CDR3 loop spans 17 amino acids. Germline values: CDR1 SGHTA, CDR2 FQGNSA. This chain's CDR3 is CASSLAGGNQNTGELFF. CDR3 in DNA: TGTGCCAGCAGCTTAGCGGGGGGAAACCAAAACACCGGGGAGCTGTTTTTT.

The chain joins TRBV6-1 to TRBJ1-6; 8 nucleotides match TRBD1. CDR1 and CDR2 (germline): MNHNS, SASEGT. The V and J ends lost 6 bases and 10 bases, in that order; junction bases with no gene match: 5. The CDR3 spans 13 residues. CDR3 amino acids: CASRYRGNSPLHF. The CDR3 bases are TGTGCCAGCAGATACAGGGGGAACTCACCCCTCCACTTT.

J is TRBJ2-1 and V is TRBV9, with 7 bases identical to TRBD1. The junction had 4 bases not matched to a gene; V was cut back by 3 bases and J by 1 base. CDR3 length equals 15 residues. CDR1 is SGDLS and CDR2 is YYNGEE in the germline V gene. CDR3 sequence reads: CASSASGGSYNEQFF. The CDR3 nucleotides read TGTGCCAGCAGCGCCTCAGGGGGTTCCTACAATGAGCAGTTCTTC.

This sequence joins TRBV13 and TRBJ1-6; 10 nucleotides align to TRBD1. The CDR3 has 16 amino acids. V shed 1 base, J shed 10 bases, and the junction held 7 bases outside the gene matches. CDR1 PRHDT and CDR2 FYEKMQ come from the germline V gene (reference sequence). In DNA form, the CDR3 reads TGTGCCAGCAGCTTAGTCGCGGGACAGGGGAAGTCACCCCTCCACTTT. It specifies CASSLVAGQGKSPLHF.

This chain joins TRBV28 and TRBJ2-1, with a weak D call TRBD2 (7 bases). CDR3 length: 14 residues. The ends were cut back, 4 bases at V and 7 bases at J, with 14 bases in the middle. Germline V lookup: CDR1 MDHEN, CDR2 SYDVKM. For the CDR3, the DNA is TGTGCCAGCAGTTCGGGGGGCCGAATGAATGAGCAGTTCTTC. Protein sequence: CASSSGGRMNEQFF.

The rearrangement joins TRBV2 to TRBJ1-2; 7 nucleotides agree with TRBD1. Germline CDR1 and CDR2: SNHLY and FYNNEI. The V segment lost 5 bases and the J segment 7 bases; nucleotides outside the gene matches: 7. There are 13 residues in the CDR3. CDR3 nucleotides: TGTGCCAGCAGTCCAGAGGGACAGTTTGGCTACACCTTC. Its translation is CASSPEGQFGYTF.

This sequence joins TRBV5-1 and TRBJ2-5, with D perhaps TRBD2 (5 bases). Trimming cost V 2 bases and J 1 base, with 18 bases left between them. The CDR3 contains 17 residues. In germline, CDR1 is SGHRS, CDR2 YFSETQ. DNA of the CDR3: TGCGCCAGCAGCTTCCATTCCGGGCTGGGAGCCCAAGAGACCCAGTACTTC. It codes for CASSFHSGLGAQETQYF.